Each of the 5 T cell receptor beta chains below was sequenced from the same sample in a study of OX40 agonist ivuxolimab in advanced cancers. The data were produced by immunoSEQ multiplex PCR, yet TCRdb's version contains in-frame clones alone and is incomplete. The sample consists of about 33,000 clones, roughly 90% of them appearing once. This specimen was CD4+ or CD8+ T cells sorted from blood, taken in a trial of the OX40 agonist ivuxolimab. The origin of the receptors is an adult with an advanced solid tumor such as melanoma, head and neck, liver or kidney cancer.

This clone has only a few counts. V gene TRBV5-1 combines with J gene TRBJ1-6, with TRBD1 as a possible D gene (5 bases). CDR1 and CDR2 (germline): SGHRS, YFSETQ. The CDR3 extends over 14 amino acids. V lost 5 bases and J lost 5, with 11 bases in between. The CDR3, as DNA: TGCGCCAGCAGTCTCACGGGGGATAATTCACCCCTCCACTTT. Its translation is CASSLTGDNSPLHF.

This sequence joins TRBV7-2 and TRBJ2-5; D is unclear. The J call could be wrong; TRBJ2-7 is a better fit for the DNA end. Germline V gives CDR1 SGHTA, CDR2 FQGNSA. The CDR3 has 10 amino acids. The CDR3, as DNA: TGTGCCTCTGGGGCCTACGAGCAGTACTTC. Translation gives CASGAYEQYF.

CDR3 DNA sequence: TGTGCCAGCAGTGAACGGTATTTTGGAAACACCATATATTTT. It is translated as CASSERYFGNTIYF. V and J are TRBV6-1 and TRBJ1-3; no clear D gene. The CDR3 runs to 14 residues. From germline, CDR1 is MNHNS and CDR2 SASEGT. V gave up 2 bases and J gave up 3 bases, with 8 bases separating them.

CDR3: CASSRDRGLYEQYF. As DNA, the CDR3 is TGTGCCAGCAGTCGGGACAGGGGGCTCTACGAGCAGTACTTC. The rearrangement links TRBV6-1 to TRBJ2-7, with TRBD1 matching over 12 bases. Germline assignment: CDR1 MNHNS and CDR2 SASEGT. This CDR3 is 14 amino acids long. V dropped 5 bases and J dropped 3; count of bases not matched to a gene: 2.

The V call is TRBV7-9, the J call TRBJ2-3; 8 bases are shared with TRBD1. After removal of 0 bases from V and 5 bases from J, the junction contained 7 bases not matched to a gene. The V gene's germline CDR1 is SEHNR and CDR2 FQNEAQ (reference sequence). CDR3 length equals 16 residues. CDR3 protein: CASSLAGQGARDTQYF. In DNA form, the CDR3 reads TGTGCCAGCAGCTTAGCGGGGCAGGGGGCACGAGATACGCAGTATTTT.